Each of the 17 T cell receptor beta chains below was sequenced from the same sample in a study of blood T cell repertoires in COVID-19 (dated by TCRdb to about 2020). The library was made by the immunoSEQ multiplex PCR assay. TCRdb mirrors the immuneACCESS table, restricted to in-frame sequences. Some clones are absent from its copies; in checked studies, under half trace to an unresolved V gene, and the reason for the others is unknown. The sample table lists roughly 71,000 clones, 85% of them with a count of one. The top ten clonotypes cover roughly 24% of the sample. Material for sequencing was peripheral blood. The receptors come from a man aged 50 to 60 with acute or convalescent COVID-19.

The rearrangement joins TRBV7-3 to TRBJ2-1; 10 nucleotides align to TRBD1. The CDR3 contains 21 residues. Trimming took 4 bases from V and 0 from J; bases not matched to a gene: 18. The germline V gene encodes CDR1 SGHTA and CDR2 FQGTGA. The CDR3 sequence is CASSSPQPGQGSTASYNEQFF. The CDR3 DNA is TGTGCCAGCAGCTCACCACAACCGGGACAGGGGTCCACGGCCTCCTACAATGAGCAGTTCTTC.

The gene calls are TRBV5-5 and TRBJ2-3; the match to TRBD2 covers 14 bases. Per germline, CDR1 SGHKS and CDR2 YYEKEE (reference sequence). CDR3 length: 17 amino acids. With V trimmed by 4 bases and J by 8 bases, 12 bases remained unmatched. The CDR3 sequence: CASSKGLAGAFPATQYF. The CDR3 coding sequence is TGTGCCAGCAGCAAGGGACTAGCGGGGGCCTTCCCGGCTACGCAGTATTTT.

The chain carries TRBV6-5 and TRBJ1-1; D not certain. Trimming shortened V by 8 bases and J by 4 bases, and 11 bases separated the two germline ends. CDR3 length equals 12 residues. In germline, CDR1 is MNHEY, CDR2 SVGAGI. The CDR3, as DNA: TGTGCCAGCCGGCAGGACTTCACTGAAGCTTTCTTT. Translated: CASRQDFTEAFF.

The genes are TRBV27 and TRBJ1-2; TRBD1 matches at 7 bases. The CDR3 is 12 residues long. The junction had 5 bases not matched to a gene; V was cut back by 11 bases and J by 2 bases. Germline V gene data show CDR1 as MNHEY and CDR2 as SMNVEV (reference sequence). CDR3 sequence: CASQGPNYGYTF. For the CDR3, the DNA is TGTGCCTCACAGGGGCCGAACTATGGCTACACCTTC.

J is TRBJ1-4 and V is TRBV25-1, with 7 bases lining up with TRBD1. V lost 0 bases and J lost 8; bases outside the gene matches: 6. Germline values: CDR1 MGHDK, CDR2 SYGVNS. This CDR3 has 15 residues. The CDR3 DNA is TGTGCCAGCAGTGAATATACAGGGGTATTGGAAAAACTGTTTTTT. This sequence encodes CASSEYTGVLEKLFF.

The genes are TRBV9 and TRBJ2-3, with D possibly being TRBD2 (5 bases). Trimming shortened V by 2 bases and J by 5 bases, and 24 bases separated the two germline ends. CDR3 size: 18 residues. Germline V lookup: CDR1 SGDLS, CDR2 YYNGEE. As DNA, the CDR3 is TGTGCCAGCAGCGTCTCTCTGCCGAGGCCCCCTGAGGGAGATACGCAGTATTTT. Residues: CASSVSLPRPPEGDTQYF.

The chain couples TRBV2 to TRBJ1-1; perhaps TRBD1 as D (5 bases). Deletions cut 4 bases from V and 7 bases from J, with 13 bases between. The CDR3 has 13 residues. Germline lookup yields CDR1 SNHLY and CDR2 FYNNEI. DNA for the CDR3: TGTGCCAGCAGTGGAATCAGGGAAAGTGAAGCTTTCTTT. It encodes CASSGIRESEAFF.

The chain combines TRBV21-1 with TRBJ2-7; TRBD1, the table's D call, lacks a check against the DNA. TRBV21-1 corresponds to a pseudogene. This CDR3 comprises 18 residues. This chain's CDR3 is CASSKAVAGEMSSYEQYV. The CDR3, as DNA: TGTGCCAGCAGCAAGGCGGTCGCAGGGGAAATGAGCTCCTACGAGCAGTACGTC.

The chain recombines TRBV15 with TRBJ2-7; maybe TRBD1 (6 bases). The CDR3 covers 13 residues. Trimming cost V 1 base and J 9 bases, with 13 bases left between them. The germline V gene encodes CDR1 LNHNV and CDR2 YYDKDF (reference sequence). CDR3 sequence (DNA): TGTGCCACCAGCAGAGTCCGACAGACAGGGCAGTACTTC. This translates into CATSRVRQTGQYF.

The chain links TRBV5-4 to TRBJ2-3, with a weak D call TRBD1 (5 bases). Germline V gene sequence: CDR1 SGHNT, CDR2 YYREEE (reference sequence). Trimming stripped 0 bases from V and 0 bases from J, with 11 bases between. CDR3 length equals 16 residues. DNA of the CDR3: TGTGCCAGCAGCTTGGGCAGGGCAGGTAGCACAGATACGCAGTATTTT. This translates into CASSLGRAGSTDTQYF.

The rearrangement links TRBV5-1 to TRBJ1-5, with TRBD1 matching over 7 bases. The CDR3 sequence is 15 residues long. With 4 bases clipped from V and 5 bases from J, the junction kept 9 bases outside the gene matches. Germline loops: CDR1 SGHRS, CDR2 YFSETQ. The DNA of the CDR3 is TGCGCCAGCAGCGCCCGGCCAGGGGGAGATCAGCCCCAGCATTTT. Encoded protein: CASSARPGGDQPQHF.

The chain links TRBV29-1 to TRBJ2-5; TRBD1 matches 7 bases. The V segment lost 6 bases and the J segment 5 bases; nucleotides outside the gene matches: 12. Germline CDR1 reads SQVTM; CDR2 reads ANQGSEA. The CDR3 consists of 14 residues. CDR3 in amino acids: CSVPTSEQGETQYF. The CDR3 DNA reads TGCAGCGTACCGACTTCGGAACAGGGGGAGACCCAGTACTTC.

CDR3 protein: CASSVRDRLHHTYEQYV. The CDR3 DNA sequence: TGTGCCAGCAGTGTCCGGGACAGATTACACCATACCTACGAGCAGTACGTC. The chain uses TRBV6-1 and TRBJ2-7, with TRBD1 matching 7 bases. Trimming at V came to 4 bases and at J to 2 bases, leaving 14 bases not matched to a gene. CDR3 length: 17 amino acids. CDR1 and CDR2 (germline): MNHNS, SASEGT.

The chain has TRBV19 and TRBJ2-1, with D perhaps TRBD1 (5 bases). Trimming cost V 5 bases and J 8 bases, with 13 bases left between them. The CDR3 is 13 residues long. The germline V gene encodes CDR1 LNHDA and CDR2 SQIVND (reference sequence). CDR3 sequence (DNA): TGTGCCAGTAGTGGGGCGGCCTGGGATGAGCAGTTCTTC. Translation gives CASSGAAWDEQFF.

This chain links TRBV7-2 with TRBJ2-1; no definite D call. The CDR3 has 14 amino acids. V was shortened by 3 bases and J by 2 bases, with 8 bases between the two germline ends. CDR1 is SGHTA, CDR2 FQGNSA, per germline. CDR3 sequence reads: CASSFLAAYNEQFF. DNA of the CDR3: TGTGCCAGCAGCTTTTTAGCAGCCTACAATGAGCAGTTCTTC.

This clone was seen a single time. The gene calls are TRBV9 and TRBJ1-2; 8 bases align to TRBD1. This CDR3 comprises 14 residues. J lost 2 bases, V lost 0 bases, and 0 bases had no gene match. Germline values: CDR1 SGDLS, CDR2 YYNGEE. As DNA, the CDR3 is TGTGCCAGCAGCGTAGGACAGGGGAACTATGGCTACACCTTC. Protein product: CASSVGQGNYGYTF.

The chain has TRBV2 and TRBJ2-5; D may be TRBD1 (5 bases). V was trimmed by 4 bases and J by 13 bases, leaving 16 bases between them. Germline lookup yields CDR1 SNHLY and CDR2 FYNNEI. This CDR3 region has 12 residues. The CDR3 region is CASSVLSRAVYF. CDR3 bases: TGTGCCAGCAGTGTATTGAGCAGGGCGGTGTACTTC. The whole variable domain, filled in from reference TRBV2 and TRBJ2-5, reads EPEVTQTPSHQVTQMGQEVILRCVPISNHLYFYWYRQILGQKVEFLVSFYNNEISEKSEIFDDQFSVERPDGSNFTLKIRSTKLEDSAMYFCASSVLSRAVYFGPGTRLLVL.